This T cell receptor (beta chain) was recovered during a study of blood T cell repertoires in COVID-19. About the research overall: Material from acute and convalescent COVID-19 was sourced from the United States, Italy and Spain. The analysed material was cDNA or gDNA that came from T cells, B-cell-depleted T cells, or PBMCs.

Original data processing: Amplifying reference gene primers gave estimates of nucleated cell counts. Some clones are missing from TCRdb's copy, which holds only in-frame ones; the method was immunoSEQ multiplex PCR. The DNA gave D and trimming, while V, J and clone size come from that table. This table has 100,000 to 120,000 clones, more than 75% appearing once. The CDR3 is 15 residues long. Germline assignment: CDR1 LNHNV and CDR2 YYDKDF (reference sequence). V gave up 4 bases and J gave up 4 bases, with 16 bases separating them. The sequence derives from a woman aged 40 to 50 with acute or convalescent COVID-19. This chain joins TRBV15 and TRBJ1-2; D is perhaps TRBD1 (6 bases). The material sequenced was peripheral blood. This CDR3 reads CATSKGEGDRYGYTF. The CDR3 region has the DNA TGTGCCACCAGCAAGGGGGAGGGGGACCGCTATGGCTACACCTTC.